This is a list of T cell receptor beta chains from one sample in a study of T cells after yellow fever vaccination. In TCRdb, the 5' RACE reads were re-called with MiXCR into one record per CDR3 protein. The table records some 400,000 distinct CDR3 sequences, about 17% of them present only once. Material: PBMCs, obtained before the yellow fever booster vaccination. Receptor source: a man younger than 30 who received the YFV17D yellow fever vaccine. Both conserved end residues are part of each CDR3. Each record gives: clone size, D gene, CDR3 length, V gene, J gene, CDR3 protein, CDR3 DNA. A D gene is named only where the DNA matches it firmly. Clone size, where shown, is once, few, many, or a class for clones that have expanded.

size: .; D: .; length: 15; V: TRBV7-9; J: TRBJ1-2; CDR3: CASSLGGGMGYGYTF; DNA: TGTGCCAGCAGCTTAGGAGGAGGGATGGGCTATGGCTACACCTTC
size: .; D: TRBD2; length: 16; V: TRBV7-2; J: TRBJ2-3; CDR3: CASSPGVAGRTDTQYF; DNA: TGTGCCAGCAGCCCGGGAGTAGCGGGGCGCACAGATACGCAGTATTTT
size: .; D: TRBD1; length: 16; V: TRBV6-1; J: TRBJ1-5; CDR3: CASPGPGTGRSQPQHF; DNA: TGTGCCAGCCCGGGCCCCGGGACAGGGCGAAGTCAGCCCCAGCATTTT
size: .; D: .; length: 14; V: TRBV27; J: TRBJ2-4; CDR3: CASSPFVAKNIQYF; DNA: TGTGCCAGCAGCCCCTTTGTGGCCAAAAACATTCAGTACTTC
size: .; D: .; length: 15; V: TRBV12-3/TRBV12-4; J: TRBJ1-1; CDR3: CASSQGGDMNTEAFF; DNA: TGTGCCAGCAGCCAGGGTGGAGACATGAACACTGAAGCTTTCTTT
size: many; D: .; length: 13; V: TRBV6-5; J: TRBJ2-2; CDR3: CASSYSNTGELFF; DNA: TGTGCCAGCAGTTACTCAAACACCGGGGAGCTGTTTTTT
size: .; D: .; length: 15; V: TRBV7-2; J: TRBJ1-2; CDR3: CASTLTVGTYYGYTF; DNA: TGTGCCAGCACACTTACAGTCGGGACTTATTATGGCTACACCTTC
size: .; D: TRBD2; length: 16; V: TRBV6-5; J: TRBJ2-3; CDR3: CASSYSGLAGTDTQYF; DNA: TGTGCCAGCAGTTACTCGGGACTAGCGGGCACAGATACGCAGTATTTT
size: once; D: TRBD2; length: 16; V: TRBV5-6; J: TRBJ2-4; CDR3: CASSSGGDIAENIQYF; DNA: TGTGCCAGCAGTTCTGGGGGGGATATCGCTGAAAACATTCAGTACTTC
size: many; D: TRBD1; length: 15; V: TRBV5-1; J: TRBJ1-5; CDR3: CASSLGGQGNQPQHF; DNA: TGCGCCAGCAGCTTGGGGGGACAGGGGAATCAGCCCCAGCATTTT
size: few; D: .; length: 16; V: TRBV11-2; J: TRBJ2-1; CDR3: CASSSPRSGAYNEQFF; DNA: TGTGCCAGCAGCTCTCCGAGGAGCGGAGCCTACAATGAGCAGTTCTTC
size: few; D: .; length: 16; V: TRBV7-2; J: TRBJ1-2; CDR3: CASSTQGGPVVDGYTF; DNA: TGTGCCAGCAGCACCCAGGGCGGCCCCGTCGTCGATGGCTACACCTTC
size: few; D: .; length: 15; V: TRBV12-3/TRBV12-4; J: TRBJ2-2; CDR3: CASSSGTRNTGELFF; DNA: TGTGCCAGCAGCTCCGGGACAAGAAACACCGGGGAGCTGTTTTTT
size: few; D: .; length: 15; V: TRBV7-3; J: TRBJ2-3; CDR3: CASSPMGPASDTQYF; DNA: TGTGCCAGCAGCCCGATGGGGCCCGCATCAGATACGCAGTATTTT
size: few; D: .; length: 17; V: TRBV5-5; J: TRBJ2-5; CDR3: CASSSRAGGYAGETQYF; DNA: TGTGCCAGCAGCTCTCGGGCCGGAGGGTACGCCGGAGAGACCCAGTACTTC
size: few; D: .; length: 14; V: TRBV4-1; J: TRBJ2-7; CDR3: CASSQGQGNYEQYF; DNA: TGCGCCAGCAGCCAAGGCCAAGGGAACTACGAGCAGTACTTC
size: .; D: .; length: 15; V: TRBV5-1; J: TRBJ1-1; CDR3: CASSMLTDFNTEAFF; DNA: TGCGCCAGCAGCATGTTGACAGATTTTAACACTGAAGCTTTCTTT
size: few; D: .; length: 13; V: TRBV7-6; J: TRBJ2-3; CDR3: CASSLNPTDTQYF; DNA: TGTGCCAGCAGCTTAAACCCGACAGATACGCAGTATTTT
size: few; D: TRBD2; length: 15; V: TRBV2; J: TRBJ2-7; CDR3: CASSEWGGSSYEQYF; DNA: TGTGCCAGCAGTGAATGGGGGGGGAGCTCCTACGAGCAGTACTTC
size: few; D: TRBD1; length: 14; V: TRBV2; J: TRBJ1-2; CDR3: CASSEAGTGSGYTF; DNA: TGTGCCAGCAGTGAAGCTGGGACAGGGAGTGGCTACACCTTC
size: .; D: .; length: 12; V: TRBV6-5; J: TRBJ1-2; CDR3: CASMQTNYGYTF; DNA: TGTGCCAGCATGCAGACTAACTATGGCTACACCTTC
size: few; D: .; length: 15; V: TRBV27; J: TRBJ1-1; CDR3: CASSLGASGNTEAFF; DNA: TGTGCCAGCAGTTTAGGGGCAAGTGGGAACACTGAAGCTTTCTTT
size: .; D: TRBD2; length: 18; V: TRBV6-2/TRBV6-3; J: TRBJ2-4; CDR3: CASSYIPGLALSQDIQYF; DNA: TGTGCCAGCAGTTACATTCCGGGACTAGCGCTGTCTCAGGACATTCAGTACTTC
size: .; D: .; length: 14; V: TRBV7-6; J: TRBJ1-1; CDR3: CASLPPTANTEAFF; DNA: TGTGCCAGCCTACCCCCGACAGCGAACACTGAAGCTTTCTTT
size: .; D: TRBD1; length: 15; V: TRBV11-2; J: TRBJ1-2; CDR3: CASRQGEFTPYGYTF; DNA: TGTGCCAGCAGACAGGGGGAGTTTACCCCCTATGGCTACACCTTC
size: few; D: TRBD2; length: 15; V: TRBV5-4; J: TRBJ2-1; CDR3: CASSPWVSGGNEQFF; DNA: TGTGCCAGCAGCCCGTGGGTTAGCGGGGGGAATGAGCAGTTCTTC
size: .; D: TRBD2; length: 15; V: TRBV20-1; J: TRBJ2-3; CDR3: CSARDPERGSDTQYF; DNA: TGCAGTGCTAGAGATCCAGAGCGGGGTAGCGATACGCAGTATTTT
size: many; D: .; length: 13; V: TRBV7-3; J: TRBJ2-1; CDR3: CASSLGAANEQFF; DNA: TGTGCCAGCAGCTTAGGAGCGGCTAATGAGCAGTTCTTC
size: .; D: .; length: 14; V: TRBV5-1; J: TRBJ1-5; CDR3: CASRRRNSNQPQHF; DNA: TGCGCCAGCAGACGGAGGAATAGCAATCAGCCCCAGCATTTT
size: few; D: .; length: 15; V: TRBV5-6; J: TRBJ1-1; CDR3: CASSLPRTANTEAFF; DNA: TGTGCCAGCAGCTTACCCCGGACAGCGAACACTGAAGCTTTCTTT
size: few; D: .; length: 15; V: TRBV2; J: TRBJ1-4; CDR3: CASSAAGGFNEKLFF; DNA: TGTGCCAGCAGTGCTGCCGGGGGGTTCAATGAAAAACTGTTTTTT
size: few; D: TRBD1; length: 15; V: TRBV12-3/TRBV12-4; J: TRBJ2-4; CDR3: CASSLEGAGKNIQYF; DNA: TGTGCCAGCAGTTTAGAGGGGGCTGGCAAAAACATTCAGTACTTC
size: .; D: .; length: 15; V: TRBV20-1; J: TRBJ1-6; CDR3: CSARGWEVPNSPLHF; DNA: TGCAGTGCTAGAGGATGGGAGGTCCCGAATTCACCCCTCCACTTT